A selection of T cell receptor beta chains follows, all from one sample in a study of identical twins. A single record per CDR3 protein comes from TCRdb applying MiXCR to the 5' RACE reads. The sample records hundreds of thousands of distinct CDR3 sequences, around 8.3% being singletons. These data also formed part of another study, on yellow fever vaccine responses in identical twins.

Sequenced sample: PBMCs. These receptors all come from a woman between 18 and 29 years old in good health. Both conserved end residues are trimmed from each CDR3. Clone size is stated in some rows and not others, as once, few, many or a class when expanded.

V,size,CDR3
TRBV24-1,.,ATSDVGTATNEQF
TRBV27,few,ASSFQGAALGNQPQH
TRBV29-1,many,SVNSGSGNTIY
TRBV7-2,many,ASSLAKGLMQPQH
TRBV5-1,many,ASSLDVGRPDHEQF
TRBV5-1,few,ASSSSRAPYEQY
TRBV5-1,many,ASSLGMKEGETQY
TRBV27,once,ASSFPGRGLGTDTQY
TRBV29-1,few,SALAGIGETQY
TRBV6-1,few,ASSGDRGGQETQY
TRBV29-1,many,SVLTGSDEQF
TRBV12-3/TRBV12-4,many,ASSLAVQGAGTGELF
TRBV4-3,few,ASSQDPLLPYNEQF
TRBV20-1,many,SARGQGPYEQF
TRBV25-1,.,ASSEFTGGGWEQF
TRBV28,.,ASSQDPGLAHQQY
TRBV11-2,.,ASRKPGTANTGELF
TRBV5-1,many,ASSLRSYKFNEQF
TRBV6-5,.,ASSYGQASSYEQY
TRBV12-3/TRBV12-4,many,ASSWDSQETQY
TRBV30,.,AWSVMGNEQF
TRBV12-3/TRBV12-4,.,ASRRVSGPSTDTQY
TRBV13,few,ASSPRSALAGAYNEQF
TRBV2,many,ASSEQGYTEAF
TRBV10-3,few,AISEPGGAEQF
TRBV5-1,many,ASSLVTGRIFETQY
TRBV29-1,few,SVENGGRAYNEQF
TRBV12-3/TRBV12-4,many,ASRDRDELF
TRBV12-3/TRBV12-4,many,ATGFKNIQY
TRBV5-5,few,ASSLGTLGGQPQH
TRBV5-1,.,ASSLESSGRSSYEQY
TRBV20-1,many,SAEGHSYEQY
TRBV30,.,AWSDGGLTGELF
TRBV4-2,many,ASSQVNSAYEQY
TRBV6-5,many,ASSYSPRDLTNTEAF
TRBV29-1,many,SVTGLSYEQY
TRBV7-9,.,ASSSRQGEISEQY
TRBV5-1,many,ASSVDRGGEQF
TRBV11-2,few,ASSPTGETPDTQY
TRBV5-1,many,ASSLDRVGYEQY
TRBV6-1,few,ASSDWEDPYGYT
TRBV6-2/TRBV6-3,.,ASSWSPDSYEQY
TRBV5-6,few,ASSTTGQGNTEAF
TRBV24-1,.,ATSETQGLQETQY
TRBV24-1,.,ATSDNRANEQY
TRBV5-1,few,ATKRGDTDTGELF
TRBV2,.,ASTQGSTQY
TRBV28,many,ASSPRTGVSNQPQH
TRBV6-5,few,ASSYRSAFPSTEAF
TRBV7-9,few,ASSLALNSDEQY
TRBV5-1,.,ASSSPGQGAAPGSYEQY
TRBV7-2,many,ASSFGASIVNEQY
TRBV15,few,ATSRGGTPGELF
TRBV5-1,.,ASSRTAVNEQY
TRBV10-1,few,ASSESGLSGETQY
TRBV7-2,.,ASSFAGTSGSGELF
TRBV7-9,.,ASSLAVGFGTEAF